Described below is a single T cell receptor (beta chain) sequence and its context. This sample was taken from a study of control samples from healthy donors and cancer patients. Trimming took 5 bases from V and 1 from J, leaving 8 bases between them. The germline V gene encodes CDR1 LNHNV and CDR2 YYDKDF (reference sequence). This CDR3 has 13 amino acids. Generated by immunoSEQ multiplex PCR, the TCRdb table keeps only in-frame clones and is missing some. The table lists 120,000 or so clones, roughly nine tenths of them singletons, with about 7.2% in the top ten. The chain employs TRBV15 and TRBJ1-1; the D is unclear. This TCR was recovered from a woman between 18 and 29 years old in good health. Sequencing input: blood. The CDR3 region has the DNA TGTGCCACCAGCGATGACACGAACACTGAAGCTTTCTTT. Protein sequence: CATSDDTNTEAFF.